This T cell receptor (beta chain) was found in a study of response to subunit inactivated influenza vaccine. Study findings and constraints: Only a handful of new T cells, the authors suggested, are recruited with each seasonal influenza vaccination.

One entry per CDR3 protein results from TCRdb running MiXCR on the RT-PCR reads. This table holds around 750,000 distinct CDR3 sequences, 20% to 25% found once. Trimming took 2 bases from V and 5 from J, leaving 14 bases between them. Germline assignment: CDR1 SGHRS and CDR2 YFSETQ. This CDR3 is built from 14 residues. This clonotype was recorded at least ten times. Its antigen is unknown. This clonotype originated in a man in his forties or fifties who received an inactivated influenza vaccine. The sample was PBMCs from blood, taken roughly 5 days after vaccination. V usage is TRBV5-1 and J usage is TRBJ2-7; D is undetermined. For the CDR3, the DNA is TGCGCCAGCAGCTTTCGTACAAATGACGACGAGCAGTACTTC. Protein sequence: CASSFRTNDDEQYF.